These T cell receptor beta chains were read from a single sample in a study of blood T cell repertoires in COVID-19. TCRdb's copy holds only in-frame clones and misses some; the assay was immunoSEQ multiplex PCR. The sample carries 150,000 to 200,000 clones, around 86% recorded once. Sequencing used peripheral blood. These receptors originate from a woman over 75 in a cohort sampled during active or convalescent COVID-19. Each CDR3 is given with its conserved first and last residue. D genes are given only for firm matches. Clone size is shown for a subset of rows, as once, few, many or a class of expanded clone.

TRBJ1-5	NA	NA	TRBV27	TGTGCCAGCAGTAGAGACAGCGGGGGGCAGCCCCAGCATTTT	CASSRDSGGQPQHF
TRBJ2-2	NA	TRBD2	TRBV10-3	TGTGCCATTCGCCCGGGAGGGGCGAACACCGGGGAGCTGTTTTTT	CAIRPGGANTGELFF
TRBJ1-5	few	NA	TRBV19	TGTGCCAGTACCTTCTCCGGGACACCGAATCAGCCCCAGCATTTT	CASTFSGTPNQPQHF
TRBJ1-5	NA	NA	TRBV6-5	TGTGCCAGCAGGGGCAGGGATAGCAATCAGCCCCAGCATTTT	CASRGRDSNQPQHF
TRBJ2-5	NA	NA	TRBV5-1	TGCGCCAGCAGAAGAACAGGGCAAGAGACCCAGTACTTC	CASRRTGQETQYF
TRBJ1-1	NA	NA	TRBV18	TGTGCCAGCTCACCCCAACAGTTGAACACTGAAGCTTTCTTT	CASSPQQLNTEAFF
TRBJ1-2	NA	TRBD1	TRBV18	TGTGCCAGCTCACCTGGGACAGGGGATCGTGGCTACACCTTC	CASSPGTGDRGYTF
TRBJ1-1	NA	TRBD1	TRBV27	TGTGCCAGCAGTTCATATTCCTTTGACAGGGGCACTGAAGCTTTCTTT	CASSSYSFDRGTEAFF
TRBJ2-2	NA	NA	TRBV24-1	TGTGCCACCAGTGATTTGGAAGCGGAGACGAACACCGGGGAGCTGTTTTTT	CATSDLEAETNTGELFF
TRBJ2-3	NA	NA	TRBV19	TGTGCCAGTTCTTGGCGGGTGTATACAGATACGCAGTATTTT	CASSWRVYTDTQYF
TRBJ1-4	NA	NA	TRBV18	TGTGCCAGCTCACCGCCCGGGGAAAAACTGTTTTTT	CASSPPGEKLFF
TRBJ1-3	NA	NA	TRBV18	TGTGCCAGCTCACCCCAAAACTCTGGAAACACCATATATTTT	CASSPQNSGNTIYF
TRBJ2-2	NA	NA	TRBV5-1	TGCGCCAGCAGCATTGGGGACACGAACACCGGGGAGCTGTTTTTT	CASSIGDTNTGELFF
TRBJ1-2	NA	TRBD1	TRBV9	TGTGCCAGCAGCGACTGGACAGGGTACGCGCGAGGCTACACCTTC	CASSDWTGYARGYTF
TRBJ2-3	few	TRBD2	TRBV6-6	TGTGCCAGCAGCTTTGGACTAGCGGGAGAAGATACGCAGTATTTT	CASSFGLAGEDTQYF
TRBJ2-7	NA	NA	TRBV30	TGTGCCTGGAGTCGGCTAGCGGAGCAGTACTTC	CAWSRLAEQYF
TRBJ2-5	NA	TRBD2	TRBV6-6	TGTGCCAGCAGTCCTCAAGGAAGACTAGCGGGAGTGGAGACCCAGTACTTC	CASSPQGRLAGVETQYF
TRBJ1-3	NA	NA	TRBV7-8	TGTGCCAGCAGCCCAACAGGGTACGGAAACACCATATATTTT	CASSPTGYGNTIYF